Below are 22 T cell receptor beta chains sequenced from a single sample in a study of blood T cell repertoires in COVID-19. Assay used: immunoSEQ multiplex PCR; TCRdb lists only in-frame clones, some missing. The sample holds about 270,000 clones, 82% seen once. The sample taken for sequencing was peripheral blood. Receptors were obtained from a young woman with acute or convalescent COVID-19.

J is TRBJ1-4 and V is TRBV28; TRBD1 aligns across 9 bases. Germline loops: CDR1 MDHEN, CDR2 SYDVKM. The CDR3 extends over 15 amino acids. V shed 5 bases and J 7 bases; nucleotides not matched to a gene: 8. For the CDR3, the DNA is TGTGCCAGCAGTCCGGGGGGACAGGGTGGTGAAAAACTGTTTTTT. Amino acids: CASSPGGQGGEKLFF.

This chain joins TRBV27 and TRBJ1-6; TRBD1 matches 7 bases. This CDR3 is 15 amino acids long. The V gene's germline CDR1 is MNHEY and CDR2 SMNVEV (reference sequence). Losses at the gene ends were 1 base for V and 7 bases for J; bases not matched to a gene: 4. The CDR3 loop is CASSLWGTDNSPLHF. The CDR3 nucleotides read TGTGCCAGCAGTTTATGGGGGACAGACAATTCACCCCTCCACTTT.

V usage is TRBV4-3 and J usage is TRBJ2-1, with TRBD2 matching over 14 bases. The junction had 9 bases not matched to a gene; V was cut back by 3 bases and J by 8 bases. The germline V gene has CDR1 LGHNA and CDR2 YSLEER. The CDR3 consists of 17 residues. CDR3 DNA: TGCGCCAGCAGCCATTTTGCCGGGACTAGCGGGAGAGATGAGCAGTTCTTC. This gives the protein CASSHFAGTSGRDEQFF.

J is TRBJ1-2 and V is TRBV20-1; the D gene is possibly TRBD1 (5 bases). Germline V gives CDR1 DFQATT, CDR2 SNEGSKA (reference sequence). The CDR3 consists of 11 residues. Trimming took 6 bases from V and 4 from J, leaving 9 bases between them. As DNA, the CDR3 is TGCAGTGCCGGGGACTTCTATGGCTACACCTTC. This encodes CSAGDFYGYTF.

The V and J genes are TRBV6-2 or TRBV6-3 and TRBJ2-1; the D gene is possibly TRBD2 (6 bases). Trimming took off 0 bases at V and 2 bases at J, with 17 bases between the two ends. CDR1 MNHEY and CDR2 SVGEGT come from the germline V gene. The CDR3 runs to 18 residues. DNA of the CDR3: TGTGCCAGCAGTTACTCGATGGTAGCGGCTGCCCCCTACAATGAGCAGTTCTTC. Translation: CASSYSMVAAAPYNEQFF.

The chain carries TRBV3-1 (or the pseudogene TRBV3-2) and TRBJ2-5; 8 positions match TRBD2. The CDR3 is 17 amino acids. V dropped 4 bases and J dropped 5; count of bases not matched to a gene: 15. Germline CDR1 is LGHDT and CDR2 is YNNKEL (reference sequence). CDR3 sequence reads: CASSPKKRELIAETQYF. CDR3 DNA sequence: TGTGCCAGCAGCCCGAAGAAGCGGGAGCTGATCGCCGAGACCCAGTACTTC.

V and J are TRBV4-2 and TRBJ2-6, with 11 bases that match TRBD1. CDR1 LGHNA and CDR2 YNFKEQ come from the germline V gene. V was clipped by 4 bases and J by 0 bases; unmatched bases: 5. This CDR3 contains 18 residues. The CDR3: CASSLDGTGGSGANVLTF. The CDR3 nucleotides read TGTGCCAGCAGCCTCGACGGGACAGGGGGCTCTGGGGCCAACGTCCTGACTTTC.

This rearrangement joins TRBV28 to TRBJ2-7; possibly TRBD1 for D (6 bases). Trimming shortened V by 5 bases and J by 6 bases, and 14 bases separated the two germline ends. CDR1 MDHEN and CDR2 SYDVKM come from the germline V gene. The CDR3 runs to 13 residues. CDR3 DNA sequence: TGTGCCAGCAGTGACTACAGGGACGGCGAGCAGTACTTC. Translated: CASSDYRDGEQYF.

The DNA for the CDR3 is TGTGCCAGCAGTTCCACCGGGACAGCCTACGAGCAGTACTTC. This sequence encodes CASSSTGTAYEQYF. The chain recombines TRBV27 with TRBJ2-7; 7 bases line up with TRBD1. This CDR3 comprises 14 residues. Germline V CDR1 and CDR2: MNHEY, SMNVEV (reference sequence). V lost 4 bases to trimming and J lost 2 bases; unmatched junction nucleotides: 5.

The CDR3 sequence: CASTPGGDTQYF. DNA for the CDR3: TGTGCCAGCACCCCCGGCGGGGATACGCAGTATTTT. V usage is TRBV6-6 and J usage is TRBJ2-3; possibly TRBD2 for D (5 bases). The CDR3 loop spans 12 amino acids. Trimming took 7 bases from V and 6 from J, leaving 11 bases between them. CDR1 is MNHNY, CDR2 SVGAGI, per germline (reference sequence).

V and J are TRBV29-1 and TRBJ2-2; D remains ambiguous. The CDR3 loop spans 13 amino acids. Trimming cost V 1 base and J 6 bases, with 9 bases left between them. Germline V lookup: CDR1 SQVTM, CDR2 ANQGSEA. The CDR3 spells CSVEVYAAGELFF. CDR3 bases: TGCAGCGTTGAAGTCTACGCGGCCGGGGAGCTGTTTTTT.

The CDR3 loop reads CASMRDMWTNTEAFF. The DNA for the CDR3 is TGTGCCAGCATGAGGGACATGTGGACGAACACTGAAGCTTTCTTT. V and J are TRBV6-5 and TRBJ1-1, with D maybe TRBD1 (6 bases). Per germline, CDR1 MNHEY and CDR2 SVGAGI. This CDR3 contains 15 residues. V gave up 7 bases and J gave up 1 base, with 16 bases separating them.

The chain recombines TRBV5-1 with TRBJ2-1, with D uncertain. The CDR3 consists of 13 residues. Germline V lookup: CDR1 SGHRS, CDR2 YFSETQ. Trimming stripped 3 bases from V and 4 bases from J, with 8 bases between. The CDR3 region has the DNA TGCGCCAGCAGCTCAACCAGGTACAATGAGCAGTTCTTC. Protein product: CASSSTRYNEQFF.

This clone has a handful of counts. The J gene is TRBJ2-7, the V gene TRBV19; 12 nucleotides match TRBD2. V gave up 6 bases and J gave up 0 bases; unmatched junction bases: 3. This CDR3 contains 15 residues. CDR1 is LNHDA, CDR2 SQIVND, per germline (reference sequence). The CDR3 sequence: CASRKTSGSSYEQYF. The CDR3 DNA sequence: TGTGCCAGTAGAAAGACTAGCGGGAGCTCCTACGAGCAGTACTTC.

The J gene is TRBJ1-2, the V gene TRBV27; 9 positions match TRBD1. The CDR3 totals 16 residues. The J segment lost 3 bases and the V segment lost 5 bases, leaving 10 bases of the junction unmatched. Germline V gene data show CDR1 as MNHEY and CDR2 as SMNVEV (reference sequence). CDR3 amino acids: CASSGDREFGYYGYTF. CDR3 nucleotides: TGTGCCAGCAGTGGGGACAGGGAGTTTGGTTACTATGGCTACACCTTC.

V gene TRBV11-2 combines with J gene TRBJ1-4; D is unresolved. CDR3 length equals 15 residues. CDR1 is SGHAT, CDR2 FQNNGV, per germline. V lost 0 bases and J 5 bases, leaving 10 bases between the germline ends. This CDR3 reads CASSLEAGTNEKLFF. DNA of the CDR3: TGTGCCAGCAGCTTAGAAGCAGGAACCAATGAAAAACTGTTTTTT.

The rearrangement joins TRBV4-3 to TRBJ1-1; D call uncertain. The CDR3 length is 17 residues. In germline, CDR1 is LGHNA, CDR2 YSLEER. V gave up 6 bases and J gave up 1 base, with 21 bases separating them. CDR3 nucleotides: TGCGCCAGCAGTCAGGCGGCGGGCGCACCCCCGAACACTGAAGCTTTCTTT. Protein product: CASSQAAGAPPNTEAFF.

The V call is TRBV4-3, the J call TRBJ1-4, with D unclear. Germline V CDR1 and CDR2: LGHNA, YSLEER. CDR3 length equals 15 residues. V dropped 0 bases and J dropped 8 bases, with 13 bases sitting between them. This CDR3 is CASSQDDQVGEKLFF. The CDR3 DNA reads as TGCGCCAGCAGCCAAGATGACCAGGTTGGAGAAAAACTGTTTTTT.

The chain carries TRBV24-1 and TRBJ2-5, with 11 positions matching TRBD2. The J segment lost 3 bases and the V segment lost 3 bases, leaving 11 bases of the junction unmatched. Germline-derived CDR1 and CDR2 are KGHDR and SFDVKD. The CDR3 covers 18 residues. This CDR3 is CATSDPYNSGRAKETQYF. In DNA form, the CDR3 reads TGTGCCACCAGTGATCCGTACAATAGCGGGAGGGCCAAAGAGACCCAGTACTTC.

This clone has only a few counts. The chain employs TRBV9 and TRBJ1-5; D gene unclear. The CDR3 is 14 residues long. The V gene lost 0 bases and the J gene lost 1 base, with 5 bases spanning the gap. Per germline, CDR1 SGDLS and CDR2 YYNGEE. The CDR3 DNA sequence: TGTGCCAGCAGCGTAGGAGTAAGCAATCAGCCCCAGCATTTT. It codes for CASSVGVSNQPQHF.

The rearrangement uses TRBV13 and TRBJ2-7; 9 bases agree with TRBD1. Trimming took 4 bases from V and 7 from J; bases not matched to a gene: 8. The germline gives CDR1 PRHDT, CDR2 FYEKMQ (reference sequence). The CDR3 is 14 residues long. The CDR3, as DNA: TGTGCCAGCAGCTGGAGGGACAGGGCGCGGGAGCAGTACTTC. It specifies CASSWRDRAREQYF.

The gene calls are TRBV5-1 and TRBJ1-4, with D possibly matching TRBD1 (6 bases). Trimming removed 6 bases from V and 5 bases from J, with 17 bases in between. The CDR3 contains 15 residues. From germline, CDR1 is SGHRS and CDR2 YFSETQ. The DNA of the CDR3 is TGCGCCAGCACCCTACAGGGCCAACCGAATGAAAAACTGTTTTTT. This encodes CASTLQGQPNEKLFF.